The 24 T cell receptor beta chains below all came from one sample that was sequenced in a study of blood T cell repertoires in COVID-19 (dated by TCRdb to the early 2020s). The receptor library was made with the immunoSEQ multiplex PCR assay. TCRdb re-hosts the immuneACCESS table, in-frame sequences only. Its copies lack some clones; in the studies checked, an unresolved V gene accounts for under half of them, and the cause for the rest is not known. The sample contains under 150,000 clones, around four fifths of them found a single time. The ten largest clones represent about 3% of the sample. The sequenced material came from peripheral blood. The receptors were sampled from a woman aged 35 to 49 with active or convalescent COVID-19.

V usage is TRBV4-1 and J usage is TRBJ2-1; possibly TRBD1 for D (6 bases). Looked up from germline, CDR1 is MGHRA and CDR2 is YSYEKL. V was shortened by 6 bases and J by 5 bases, with 11 bases between the two germline ends. The CDR3 extends over 13 amino acids. CDR3 loop: CASRGDNNNEQFF. The CDR3, as DNA: TGCGCCAGCAGGGGGGACAACAACAATGAGCAGTTCTTC.

The chain couples TRBV19 to TRBJ1-5; no definite D call. The CDR3 contains 12 residues. Trimming cost V 8 bases and J 8 bases, with 13 bases left between them. Germline CDR1 and CDR2: LNHDA and SQIVND (reference sequence). DNA for the CDR3: TGTGCCAGTGATCGGGGAGCGAAGCCCCAGCATTTT. Translating gives CASDRGAKPQHF.

This clone has a single count. The chain joins TRBV10-3 to TRBJ1-5, with D perhaps TRBD1 (6 bases). Trimming took 8 bases from V and 3 from J, leaving 11 bases between them. The germline V gene has CDR1 ENHRY and CDR2 SYGVKD. This CDR3 has 13 amino acids. The DNA for the CDR3 is TGTGCCATCGCACAGGGTACCAATCAGCCCCAGCATTTT. It yields the protein CAIAQGTNQPQHF.

This clone occurred once. The rearrangement links TRBV24-1 to TRBJ1-5; no reliable D call. Trimming removed 3 bases at V and 4 bases at J, with 6 bases between. This CDR3 spans 13 amino acids. CDR1 KGHDR and CDR2 SFDVKD come from the germline V gene. CDR3 sequence: CATSDRLNQPQHF. The CDR3 DNA sequence: TGTGCCACCAGTGATCGCCTAAATCAGCCCCAGCATTTT.

This chain links TRBV28 with TRBJ2-2, with TRBD2 identical over 16 bases. The germline V gene has CDR1 MDHEN and CDR2 SYDVKM. This CDR3 has 19 amino acids. V lost 5 bases and J lost 6; bases outside the gene matches: 12. This chain's CDR3 is CASSPGGLAGGYPPGELFF. Written as DNA, the CDR3 is TGTGCCAGCAGTCCCGGGGGACTAGCGGGGGGGTATCCCCCCGGGGAGCTGTTTTTT.

The rearrangement joins TRBV28 to TRBJ1-6; a weak D match, TRBD1 (6 bases). Germline-derived CDR1 and CDR2 are MDHEN and SYDVKM. Deletions cut 6 bases from V and 6 bases from J, with 27 bases between. The CDR3 runs 19 residues. Here the CDR3 DNA reads TGTGCCAGCAGACCGATAAGAGGGGGAACCTGGGGTAGTAATTCACCCCTCCACTTT. Its protein is CASRPIRGGTWGSNSPLHF.

CDR3 region: CASTPGTGGYNEQFF. The CDR3 nucleotides read TGTGCCAGCACCCCGGGGACAGGGGGCTACAATGAGCAGTTCTTC. The chain combines TRBV2 with TRBJ2-1, with 11 bases that match TRBD1. The CDR3 totals 15 residues. Losses at the gene ends were 7 bases for V and 3 bases for J; bases not matched to a gene: 5. The germline V gene has CDR1 SNHLY and CDR2 FYNNEI.

The CDR3 nucleotides read TGTGCCAGTAGAGAGACAGGGAGGTCTGGAAACACCATATATTTT. Its translation: CASRETGRSGNTIYF. This sequence joins TRBV19 and TRBJ1-3; 7 bases line up with TRBD1. Germline CDR1 is LNHDA and CDR2 is SQIVND (reference sequence). V gave up 6 bases and J gave up 1 base; unmatched junction bases: 6. The CDR3 is made up of 15 amino acids.

This sequence joins TRBV3-1 (or the pseudogene TRBV3-2) and TRBJ2-5; D not resolved. With 0 bases removed from V and 5 bases from J, the gap between germline ends came to 28 bases. The CDR3 runs to 20 residues. Germline V gene lookup returns CDR1 LGHDT and CDR2 YNNKEL (reference sequence). The CDR3, as DNA: TGTGCCAGCAGCCAAGATATCCCCATCCCCTCTCTCCGGAGAAGGGAGACCCAGTACTTC. This sequence encodes CASSQDIPIPSLRRRETQYF.

The chain carries TRBV15 and TRBJ2-1; D may be TRBD2 (5 bases). Trimming stripped 5 bases from V and 5 bases from J, with 16 bases between. Germline V gene data show CDR1 as LNHNV and CDR2 as YYDKDF (reference sequence). The CDR3 is 15 residues long. CDR3 protein: CATSSRRGFNNEQFF. The DNA of the CDR3 is TGTGCCACCAGCTCCCGACGAGGGTTTAACAATGAGCAGTTCTTC.

The V and J genes are TRBV5-1 and TRBJ1-2; TRBD1 aligns across 7 bases. The CDR3 extends over 14 amino acids. The ends lost 4 bases at V and 4 bases at J; junction bases unmatched: 7. Germline-derived CDR1 and CDR2 are SGHRS and YFSETQ. The CDR3 bases are TGCGCCAGCAGCCCGAACAGGGGTGGCTATGGCTACACCTTC. Encoded protein: CASSPNRGGYGYTF.

The V call is TRBV19, the J call TRBJ2-7; 7 positions agree with TRBD1. In germline, CDR1 is LNHDA, CDR2 SQIVND (reference sequence). V shed 5 bases, J shed 3 bases, and the junction held 10 bases outside the gene matches. The CDR3 length is 15 residues. CDR3 DNA sequence: TGTGCCAGTAGTTCCCCCGGGGCAGGGGGCTACGAGCAGTACTTC. Its protein is CASSSPGAGGYEQYF.

This clone was counted only a few times. The chain is built from TRBV6-5 and TRBJ1-2; D unclear. The CDR3 loop spans 13 amino acids. CDR1 and CDR2 (germline): MNHEY, SVGAGI. V lost 5 bases and J lost 1, with 8 bases in between. The CDR3 spells CASSRDYNYGYTF. The CDR3 region has the DNA TGTGCCAGCAGTAGAGACTATAACTATGGCTACACCTTC.

This sequence joins TRBV19 and TRBJ1-2; D is unclear. The CDR3 runs 15 residues. Germline values: CDR1 LNHDA, CDR2 SQIVND (reference sequence). Trimming removed 3 bases at V and 0 bases at J, with 11 bases between. The CDR3 spells CASSMAPGANYGYTF. Written as DNA, the CDR3 is TGTGCCAGTAGTATGGCCCCGGGAGCTAACTATGGCTACACCTTC.

The gene calls are TRBV28 and TRBJ2-6; possible D gene TRBD1, 6 bases. Trimming shortened V by 5 bases and J by 2 bases, and 13 bases separated the two germline ends. Per germline, CDR1 MDHEN and CDR2 SYDVKM. This CDR3 comprises 16 residues. The CDR3 DNA reads as TGTGCCAGCAGTCTATCATACAGGGCTGGGGCCAACGTCCTGACTTTC. Encoded protein: CASSLSYRAGANVLTF.

The table lists this clone with a count of one. The chain links TRBV9 to TRBJ2-5; the match to TRBD1 covers 9 bases. The junction had 9 bases not matched to a gene; V was cut back by 3 bases and J by 3 bases. CDR1 and CDR2 from the germline V gene are SGDLS and YYNGEE. The CDR3 is 16 amino acids. The CDR3 DNA reads as TGTGCCAGCAGCGCCACGGGACAGGGATGGGAAGAGACCCAGTACTTC. The encoded protein is CASSATGQGWEETQYF.

This clone showed up just a few times. The CDR3 nucleotides read TGTGCCAGCTCACGGGACAGGGGGCCGGGCTACACCTTC. As protein: CASSRDRGPGYTF. The J gene is TRBJ1-2, the V gene TRBV18, with 12 bases that match TRBD1. Germline V gene data show CDR1 as KGHSH and CDR2 as LQKENI. CDR3 length: 13 amino acids. V was clipped by 4 bases and J by 8 bases; unmatched bases: 2.

V gene TRBV6-5 combines with J gene TRBJ1-5; the D is unclear. The germline V gene has CDR1 MNHEY and CDR2 SVGAGI. This CDR3 contains 15 residues. V gave up 0 bases and J gave up 4 bases, with 10 bases separating them. The CDR3 protein is CASSYSRRTNQPQHF. CDR3 DNA sequence: TGTGCCAGCAGTTACTCGAGGAGGACTAATCAGCCCCAGCATTTT.

The rearrangement joins TRBV6-4 to TRBJ1-2; D is ambiguous. Germline CDR1 reads MRHNA; CDR2 reads SNTAGT. The CDR3 runs to 16 residues. The V gene lost 0 bases and the J gene lost 0 bases, with 11 bases spanning the gap. The CDR3 DNA reads as TGTGCCAGCAGTGACTCGGGCAGTTCCCCTAACTATGGCTACACCTTC. It encodes CASSDSGSSPNYGYTF.

The chain is built from TRBV5-1 and TRBJ1-2; TRBD1 matches 8 bases. Losses at the gene ends were 6 bases for V and 4 bases for J; bases not matched to a gene: 8. The CDR3 runs to 14 residues. CDR1 SGHRS and CDR2 YFSETQ come from the germline V gene. CDR3 amino acids: CASKAGGLGYGYTF. The CDR3 nucleotides are TGCGCCAGCAAAGCAGGGGGCTTGGGCTATGGCTACACCTTC. Drawing the rest from reference TRBV5-1 and TRBJ1-2, the complete variable domain is KAGVTQTPRYLIKTRGQQVTLSCSPISGHRSVSWYQQTPGQGLQFLFEYFSETQRNKGNFPGRFSGRQFSNSRSEMNVSTLELGDSALYLCASKAGGLGYGYTFGSGTRLTVV.

The chain combines TRBV12-5 with TRBJ1-5, with 8 bases that match TRBD1. CDR1 and CDR2 from the germline V gene are LGHNT and FRNRAP. The CDR3 sequence is 14 residues long. The junction had 5 bases not matched to a gene; V was cut back by 7 bases and J by 3 bases. Written as DNA, the CDR3 is TGTGCTAGTGCCCTCCAGGGGGCCAATCAGCCCCAGCATTTT. Amino acids: CASALQGANQPQHF.

This chain joins TRBV7-2 and TRBJ2-1; 7 nucleotides align to TRBD2. This CDR3 has 15 residues. J was trimmed by 0 bases and V by 8 bases; bases with no gene match: 7. Per germline, CDR1 SGHTA and CDR2 FQGNSA. The CDR3 region is CASGPSGSSYNEQFF. Here the CDR3 DNA reads TGTGCCAGCGGCCCTAGCGGAAGCTCCTACAATGAGCAGTTCTTC.

The chain couples TRBV6-5 to TRBJ2-7; 7 positions match TRBD2. Trimming cost V 7 bases and J 2 bases; bases outside gene matches: 8. CDR1 and CDR2 (germline): MNHEY, SVGAGI. The CDR3 sequence is 14 residues long. For the CDR3, the DNA is TGTGCCAGCACCAGGCGGGGAGGGCCCTACGAGCAGTACTTC. Protein product: CASTRRGGPYEQYF.

The rearrangement links TRBV29-1 to TRBJ1-2, with TRBD1 identical over 7 bases. The germline V gene encodes CDR1 SQVTM and CDR2 ANQGSEA. The CDR3 runs to 12 residues. V lost 5 bases and J lost 4; bases outside the gene matches: 4. The CDR3 DNA follows: TGCAGCGTTTCCGGGACAGTCTATGGCTACACCTTC. This gives the protein CSVSGTVYGYTF.